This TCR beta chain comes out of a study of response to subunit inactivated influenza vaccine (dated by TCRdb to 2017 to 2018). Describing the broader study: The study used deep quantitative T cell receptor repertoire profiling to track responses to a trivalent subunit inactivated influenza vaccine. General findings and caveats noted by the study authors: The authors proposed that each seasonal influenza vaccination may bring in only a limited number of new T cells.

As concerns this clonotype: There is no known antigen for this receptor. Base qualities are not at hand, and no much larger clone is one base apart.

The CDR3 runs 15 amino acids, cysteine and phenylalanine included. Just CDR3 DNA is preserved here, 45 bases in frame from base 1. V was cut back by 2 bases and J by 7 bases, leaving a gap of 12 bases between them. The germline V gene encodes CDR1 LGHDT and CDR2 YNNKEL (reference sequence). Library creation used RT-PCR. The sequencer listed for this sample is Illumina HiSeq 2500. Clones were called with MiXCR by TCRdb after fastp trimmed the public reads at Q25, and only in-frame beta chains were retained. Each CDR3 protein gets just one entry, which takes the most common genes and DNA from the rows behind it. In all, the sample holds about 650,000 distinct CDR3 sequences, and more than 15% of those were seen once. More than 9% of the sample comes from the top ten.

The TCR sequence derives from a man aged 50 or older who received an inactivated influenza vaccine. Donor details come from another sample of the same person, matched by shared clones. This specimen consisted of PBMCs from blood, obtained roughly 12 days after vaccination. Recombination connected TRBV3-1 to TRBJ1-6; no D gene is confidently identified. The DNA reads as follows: TGTGCCAGCAGCCAATCCGGCGGGCGAAATTCACCCCTCCACTTT. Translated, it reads CASSQSGGRNSPLHF.